These 16 T cell receptor beta chains share one sample of origin, sequenced in a study of OX40 agonist ivuxolimab in advanced cancers. TCRdb keeps only in-frame clones here, not all; method: immunoSEQ multiplex PCR. Of approximately 38,000 clones listed, about 90% were seen once; the top ten hold approximately 9.7%. Source: CD4+ or CD8+ T cells sorted from blood, taken in a trial of the OX40 agonist ivuxolimab. Receptors were obtained from an adult with an advanced solid tumor such as melanoma, head and neck, liver or kidney cancer.

Of note for this clone: Other DNA sequences from this sample encode an identical CDR3 as well. This chain links TRBV7-9 with TRBJ2-5, with D unresolved. The CDR3 has 12 amino acids. The germline V gene encodes CDR1 SEHNR and CDR2 FQNEAQ (reference sequence). The V end was cut by 2 bases, the J end by 4 bases, with 5 bases between. CDR3 sequence: CASSLIRETQYF. The CDR3 DNA reads as TGTGCCAGCAGCTTAATTCGAGAGACCCAGTACTTC.

This rearrangement joins TRBV10-2 to TRBJ2-7, with TRBD2 matching over 10 bases. This CDR3 spans 15 amino acids. Germline assignment: CDR1 WSHSY and CDR2 SAAADI. V trimming: 6 bases; J trimming: 3 bases; junction bases outside the gene matches: 8. CDR3 in DNA: TGCGCCAGCAGCGGTCACCTAGCGGGAGACTACGAGCAGTACGTC. This encodes CASSGHLAGDYEQYV.

The J gene is TRBJ1-1, the V gene TRBV5-1; D is uncertain. This CDR3 is built from 12 residues. Deletions cut 1 base from V and 10 bases from J, with 11 bases between. Germline V gene data show CDR1 as SGHRS and CDR2 as YFSETQ. CDR3 sequence: CASSLPQSPAFF. As DNA, the CDR3 is TGCGCCAGCAGCTTGCCTCAGTCCCCAGCTTTCTTT.

The chain recombines TRBV5-1 with TRBJ2-5; D tentatively fits TRBD1 or TRBD2 (6 bases each). CDR3 size: 15 residues. Trimming left V 1 base short and J 2 bases short, with 12 bases between. Germline loops: CDR1 SGHRS, CDR2 YFSETQ. CDR3 nucleotides: TGCGCCAGCAGCTTGAACGGGGGCTGGCAAGAGACCCAGTACTTC. This codes for CASSLNGGWQETQYF.

This clone was recorded once. CDR3 sequence (DNA): TGTGCCAGCAGCTTGTTTGAGGACAGGCAGTTCTTC. Translated: CASSLFEDRQFF. This chain joins TRBV5-5 and TRBJ2-1, with TRBD1 as a possible D gene (6 bases). V lost 1 base to trimming and J lost 12 bases, with 11 bases between them. Germline V CDR1 and CDR2: SGHKS, YYEKEE (reference sequence). The CDR3 is 12 residues long.

This chain uses TRBV7-3 with TRBJ1-2; a weak D match, TRBD1 (5 bases). Germline CDR1 reads SGHTA; CDR2 reads FQGTGA. The CDR3 runs to 18 residues. V lost 5 bases and J lost 6, with 28 bases in between. CDR3: CASSPPNFGGLSKHGYTF. DNA of the CDR3: TGTGCCAGCAGCCCCCCTAACTTTGGGGGTTTAAGCAAGCATGGCTACACCTTC.

The V call is TRBV7-9, the J call TRBJ1-2; D uncertain. CDR3 length equals 10 residues. Germline V lookup: CDR1 SEHNR, CDR2 FQNEAQ (reference sequence). Trimming stripped 10 bases from V and 8 bases from J, with 11 bases between. This chain's CDR3 is CATSRRGYTF. The CDR3 DNA follows: TGTGCCACCTCGCGGCGGGGCTACACCTTC. Supplemented by reference TRBV7-9 and TRBJ1-2, the full variable domain reads DTGVSQNPRHKITKRGQNVTFRCDPISEHNRLYWYRQTLGQGPEFLTYFQNEAQLEKSRLLSDRFSAERPKGSFSTLEIQRTEQGDSAMYLCATSRRGYTFGSGTRLTVV.

This chain connects TRBV6-5 to TRBJ2-6; D ambiguous. V lost 8 bases and J lost 4, with 6 bases in between. The germline gives CDR1 MNHEY, CDR2 SVGAGI. The CDR3 sequence is 12 residues long. The CDR3 DNA is TGTGCCAGCGCCGGGGGGGCCAACGTCCTGACTTTC. Protein product: CASAGGANVLTF.

V usage is TRBV7-9 and J usage is TRBJ2-1; D remains unclear. The CDR3 spans 12 residues. Germline lookup yields CDR1 SEHNR and CDR2 FQNEAQ (reference sequence). V dropped 5 bases and J dropped 4 bases, with 6 bases sitting between them. The CDR3 nucleotides read TGTGCCAGCAGCCTCAAGTACAATGAGCAGTTCTTC. Its translation: CASSLKYNEQFF. Full variable domain (outside the CDR3, taken from reference TRBV7-9 and TRBJ2-1): DTGVSQNPRHKITKRGQNVTFRCDPISEHNRLYWYRQTLGQGPEFLTYFQNEAQLEKSRLLSDRFSAERPKGSFSTLEIQRTEQGDSAMYLCASSLKYNEQFFGPGTRLTVL.

V and J are TRBV30 and TRBJ1-1, with D possibly being TRBD1 (6 bases). The ends were cut back, 7 bases at V and 5 bases at J, with 11 bases in the middle. This CDR3 comprises 11 residues. Germline CDR1 and CDR2: GTSNPN and SVGIG (reference sequence). CDR3 nucleotide sequence: TGTGCCTCCCAGGGGAAAACTGAAGCTTTCTTT. The encoded protein is CASQGKTEAFF.

V and J are TRBV7-9 and TRBJ2-1, with TRBD2 as a possible D gene (6 bases). This CDR3 has 16 amino acids. Between the trimmed V and J ends, which lost 1 base and 11 bases, there was a span of 21 bases. Germline lookup yields CDR1 SEHNR and CDR2 FQNEAQ (reference sequence). The CDR3 is CASSLEWGGRPPKQFF. CDR3 nucleotides: TGTGCCAGCAGCTTAGAGTGGGGTGGGAGGCCCCCAAAGCAGTTCTTC.

The genes are TRBV2 and TRBJ2-1, with TRBD2 matching over 13 bases. Trimming cost V 7 bases and J 7 bases; bases outside gene matches: 10. Germline CDR1 and CDR2: SNHLY and FYNNEI. The CDR3 length is 16 residues. The CDR3 is CASTGVWTSGRNEQFF. Written as DNA, the CDR3 is TGTGCCAGCACCGGAGTATGGACTAGCGGGAGAAATGAGCAGTTCTTC. The full variable domain, its missing parts supplied by reference TRBV2 and TRBJ2-1, is EPEVTQTPSHQVTQMGQEVILRCVPISNHLYFYWYRQILGQKVEFLVSFYNNEISEKSEIFDDQFSVERPDGSNFTLKIRSTKLEDSAMYFCASTGVWTSGRNEQFFGPGTRLTVL.

CDR3 loop: CASSHALSGANVLTF. The CDR3 coding sequence is TGTGCCAGCAGCCATGCCCTCTCTGGGGCCAACGTCCTGACTTTC. The chain employs TRBV6-5 and TRBJ2-6; D remains unclear. The germline V gene encodes CDR1 MNHEY and CDR2 SVGAGI. The CDR3 length is 15 residues. V gave up 6 bases and J gave up 0 bases, with 9 bases separating them.

This chain connects TRBV6-5 to TRBJ2-1; 9 bases fit TRBD2. The CDR3 contains 15 residues. Germline V lookup: CDR1 MNHEY, CDR2 SVGAGI. V shed 5 bases, J shed 7 bases, and the junction held 9 bases outside the gene matches. The CDR3 coding sequence is TGTGCCAGCAGTCCCTCCGGCGGGAGGGTAAATGAGCAGTTCTTC. The encoded protein is CASSPSGGRVNEQFF.

The chain uses TRBV28 and TRBJ1-1; possibly TRBD1 for D (5 bases). The CDR3 contains 14 residues. V lost 3 bases to trimming and J lost 3 bases, with 11 bases between them. Germline CDR1 is MDHEN and CDR2 is SYDVKM. DNA for the CDR3: TGTGCCAGCAGTTTTGGTTCGGGACACACTGAAGCTTTCTTT. Protein product: CASSFGSGHTEAFF.

This clone came up once. The gene calls are TRBV6-5 and TRBJ2-3, with TRBD2 matching 7 bases. The germline V gene has CDR1 MNHEY and CDR2 SVGAGI. CDR3 length equals 15 residues. The V and J ends lost 6 bases and 6 bases, in that order; junction bases with no gene match: 12. In nucleotides, the CDR3 is TGTGCCAGCAGCCCTAGGGGCCTCGGGAGGGATACGCAGTATTTT. Its translation is CASSPRGLGRDTQYF.